The subject of this entry is one T cell receptor (beta chain). Its antigen has not been determined. It has no much larger one-base neighbor in the sample; base qualities were not kept. Libraries were prepared through the immunoSEQ multiplex PCR assay. To provide template for TCR sequencing, every sample had RNA extracted and reverse transcribed into cDNA. First-strand cDNA was synthesized using SuperScript III with a 2:1 mix of oligo-dT and random hexamers. A synthetic immune receptor repertoire was used to assess amplification bias, and residual bias was removed computationally. On the authors' methods: Raw reads were preprocessed for error removal, and CDR3 was defined according to IMGT conventions as running from the conserved cysteine to phenylalanine. Clonality was calculated as 1 minus Shannon entropy normalized by log2 of the number of productive unique TCRs. Whether each scalp clone was CD4 or CD8 was inferred by checking scalp TCRbeta sequences against the CD4 and CD8 repertoires from sorted blood. This immuneACCESS table, as held by TCRdb, lists in-frame sequences with V and J called but not all clones. Of the missing ones, under half trace to an unresolved V gene in checked studies; the others have no known cause. V and J calls and clone size follow that table, whereas D and trimming were derived from the DNA. The sample table shows under 200,000 clones, and roughly 65% are seen once. The ten largest account for roughly 0.99% of the sample.

This entry belongs to a study of CD8+ T cells in alopecia areata (dated by TCRdb to the late 2010s). About the full investigation: The treated patients, all with moderate-to-severe alopecia areata, were enrolled in an open-label pilot trial of oral tofacitinib given at 5 to 10 mg twice daily. Biopsies were taken from tofacitinib-treated patients at baseline and at 4 and 24 weeks of treatment, and a later scalp biopsy was taken in several of the tofacitinib-treated patients. High-throughput TCRbeta sequencing was used to examine T cell clonal expansion in alopecia areata in both the C3H/HeJ mouse model and human patients. For the treated patients, the SALT score, which quantifies what percentage of scalp surface area is affected, served as the measure of disease severity. immunoSEQ multiplex PCR using 35 Vbeta forward primers and 13 Jbeta reverse primers was used to amplify TCRbeta CDR3 regions. RNA was extracted with the PAXgene miRNA kit for fixed scalp, the miRNeasy kit for PBMCs, and the RNeasy kit for mouse skin. Patients stayed on tofacitinib for 6 to 18 months and then had 6 months of follow-up off drug so that delayed response and recurrence could be assessed. Clonality in the scalp was compared among normal scalp (n=4), patchy alopecia areata scalp (n=8), and alopecia totalis/universalis scalp (n=8). Scalp tissue and sorted CD4+ and CD8+ peripheral blood T cells from patchy and totalis/universalis alopecia areata patients and from healthy controls were covered by human TCRbeta sequencing. Broad study findings and their caveats: Tofacitinib significantly lowered scalp clonality and the number of expanded CD8+ clones among the top 100 scalp clones. During tofacitinib treatment, many expanded lesional clones remained in scalp and blood, and this persistence may partly explain relapse after treatment is stopped. Because the treated cohort was small and had just a single nonresponder, larger studies are needed to establish links between baseline CD8+ expansion and response. Shared TCR sequences between patients were less evident than in mice, which may be partly attributable to HLA diversity in the patient population. Unlike mouse skin, where gammadelta T cells dominate, normal human skin contains resident alphabeta T cells that get sequenced too, which complicates analysis of the scalp TCR repertoire. Compared with normal scalp, lesional scalp had higher clonality and more expanded CD8+ clones, particularly in alopecia totalis/universalis, a pattern that suggests antigenic drive.

The germline V gene specifies SGHDN as CDR1 and FVKESK as CDR2. Counted from cysteine to phenylalanine, this CDR3 has 14 amino acids. Kept here is only the CDR3 DNA, which spans 42 bases and is read in frame from base 1. Trimming removed 0 bases from V and 5 bases from J, leaving 10 bases between the germline ends. The time point label for this specimen denotes: about four weeks on oral tofacitinib. This specimen's treatment or condition label, per the study, means: oral pan-JAK inhibitor, 5-10 mg twice daily. Lesional scalp punch biopsies and peripheral blood were obtained from alopecia areata patients. PBMCs were separated by density centrifugation and stained for CD3, CD4 and CD8, after which CD4+ and CD8+ T cells were sorted on a FACSAria.

The chain joins TRBV14 to TRBJ2-5; the D gene cannot be resolved reliably. The sequences come from CD4+ T cells sorted from blood, collected at week 4, from a patient treated with tofacitinib. This TCR derives from a human donor with alopecia areata. At the DNA level, the sequence is TGTGCCAGCAGCCAAGACGTTAGGAGTGAGACCCAGTACTTC. Translation gives CASSQDVRSETQYF.